Sequencing of this T cell receptor (beta chain) was carried out in a study of shared T cell receptors in the human thymus. Germline CDR1 is MDHEN and CDR2 is SYDVKM. V gave up 5 bases and J gave up 7 bases; unmatched junction bases: 5. The CDR3 has 14 residues. Measured with immunoSEQ multiplex PCR; TCRdb has only the in-frame clones, and not every one. This sample yields approximately 760,000 clones, of which approximately 83% are seen a single time; 0.008% to 0.011% belongs to the top ten. This sample was also put to use in a study of human thymus T cells. That paper notes: Related work showed strongly overlapping thymic repertoires across unrelated individuals.

Source material: thymocytes. The chain joins TRBV28 to TRBJ2-1; TRBD1 matches 10 bases. The sequence derives from a girl under three years old with a congenital heart defect. The CDR3 DNA sequence: TGTGCCAGCAGTGGGGACAGGGGTATAAATGAGCAGTTCTTC. The encoded protein is CASSGDRGINEQFF.